This T cell receptor beta chain derives from a study of CD8+ T cells in alopecia areata. CDR3 size: 12 residues. A note on this clone: The antigen remains unidentified.

The study's findings and limits: Scalp samples also contribute reads from the resident alphabeta T cells found in normal skin. An increase in clonality over normal scalp was evident in lesional scalp, especially alopecia totalis/universalis.

Following extraction, RNA underwent reverse transcription to cDNA, which served as the sequencing template. Using immunoSEQ multiplex PCR, the repertoire was profiled, and TCRdb retains in-frame clones only, with some absent. The table records 9,500 to 15,000 clones, roughly three fifths of them present only once. Sampling of alopecia areata patients yielded lesional scalp punch biopsies as well as peripheral blood. This clonotype was obtained from a human donor with alopecia areata. The source material was skin. The chain links TRBV12-2 to TRBJ2-7. TRBV12-2 is a pseudogene segment. CDR3 sequence: CASRSTPYEQYF. The CDR3 nucleotides are TGTGCAAGTCGCTCGACCCCCTACGAGCAGTACTTC.